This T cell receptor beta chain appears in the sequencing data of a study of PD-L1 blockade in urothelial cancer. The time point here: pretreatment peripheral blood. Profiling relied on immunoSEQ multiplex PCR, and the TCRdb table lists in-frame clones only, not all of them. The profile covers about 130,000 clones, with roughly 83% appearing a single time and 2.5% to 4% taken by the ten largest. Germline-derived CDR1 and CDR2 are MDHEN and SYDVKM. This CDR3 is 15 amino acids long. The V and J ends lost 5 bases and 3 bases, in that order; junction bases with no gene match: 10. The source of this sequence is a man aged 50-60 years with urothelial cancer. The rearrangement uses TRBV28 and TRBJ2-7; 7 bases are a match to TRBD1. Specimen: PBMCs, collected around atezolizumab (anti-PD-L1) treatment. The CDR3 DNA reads TGTGCCAGCAGTCTCCCGACAGGGAGTCACTACGAGCAGTACTTC. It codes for CASSLPTGSHYEQYF. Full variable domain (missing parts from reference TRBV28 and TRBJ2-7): DVKVTQSSRYLVKRTGEKVFLECVQDMDHENMFWYRQDPGLGLRLIYFSYDVKMKEKGDIPEGYSVSREKKERFSLILESASTNQTSMYLCASSLPTGSHYEQYFGPGTRLTVT.